This note documents a single TCR beta chain sequence. The clone's antigen remains unknown. Base qualities are missing; no much larger clone stands one base away. To prepare the library, the immunoSEQ multiplex PCR assay was applied. A mixture of 60 forward primers for TCR Vbeta segments and 13 reverse primers for TCR Jbeta segments was used in the multiplex PCR. The CDR3 region of rearranged TCR beta genes was amplified from genomic DNA with a multiplex PCR assay. Amplified TCR beta libraries were sequenced as 87-base-pair reads on the Illumina HiSeq System. On the study's bioinformatics: A later analysis tallied roughly 76 million unique TCR beta chains across the 700 or so repertoires, and around 10 million of those chains were shared by two or more donors. A nearest-neighbor algorithm error-corrected the raw reads and collapsed the reads into unique sequences, merging closely related sequences to remove PCR and sequencing errors. V, D and J gene segments were assigned by aligning CDR3 sequences to IMGT reference sequences. For a sequence to be retained, a match of at least six nucleotides to both a V gene segment and a J gene segment was required. Rearrangements were called productive when the CDR3 lacked stop codons and stayed in frame with V and J; all others were non-productive. Following IMGT convention, CDR3 was defined as the stretch from the second conserved V-encoded cysteine to the conserved J-encoded phenylalanine. Sequences without an unambiguous match to a single V gene segment were excluded from the earlier analysis of 587 of the donors. In an earlier analysis of 587 of the donors, a V segment was called functional when productive rearrangements were above 56.7%, and segregating when the standard deviation between donors exceeded 5%. A statistical classification framework was developed to diagnose cytomegalovirus status using the catalog of TCR beta chain sequences. V and J gene assignment, in a later analysis, came from comparing TCR nucleotide sequences with IMGT/GENE-DB human TR gene sequences. The TCRdist pipeline was used in a later analysis to assign CDR3 sequences and most-parsimonious VDJ recombination scenarios. In a later analysis, every TCR beta chain was defined by the combination of its CDR3 amino acid sequence and its V-gene family, and reads without a unique V-gene family were dropped. A later analysis removed 450 to 600 highly shared, low-generation-probability nucleotide sequences to deal with suspected cross-contamination and a sequencing artifact. In a later analysis, a clonal expansion index for each public chain was calculated from normalized within-repertoire ranks of inferred template counts. Generation probabilities in a later analysis came from a VDJ recombination model fitted to out-of-frame rearrangements, and those results were checked against IGoR. A later analysis scored TCR-TCR, TCR-HLA and TCR-CMV co-occurrence with hypergeometric tests, applying a repertoire-size bias correction to TCR pairs. In a later analysis, false discovery rates were estimated by permuting HLA or CMV assignments 20 times. A later analysis grouped co-occurring TCRs with DBSCAN, adding TCRdist sequence similarity when clustering within HLA-allele-positive subsets. Repertoires with fewer than 30,000 or more than 120,000 public chains were left out of co-occurrence clustering, as were about 5 repertoires with anomalous nucleotide sharing. Sourced from immuneACCESS, this table was stored by TCRdb with only in-frame sequences that have V and J called. A share of the clones is absent; for the studies checked, an unresolved V gene accounts for under half, and the remainder has no known explanation. The V and J calls and clone size come from that table; D and trimming were worked out from the DNA. The sample data list around 200,000 clones, and roughly 87% of these were observed just once. The ten largest make up roughly 1.6% of the sample.

The data originate from a study of cytomegalovirus exposure and HLA in healthy donors (dated by TCRdb to the late 2010s). Concerning the study at large: An earlier analysis of several hundred of the donors reported approximately 300 Gb of sequence data and around 100 million unique TCR beta sequences obtained from about 200 million T cells. Around 320 gigabases of sequencing data and some 85 million unique TCR sequences were included in an early release covering about 700 HLA-typed donors. The genetic ancestry cluster associated with self-reported Caucasian donors included 81% of the 300 to 450 genotyped donors. The study aimed to test whether cataloging public T cell receptors could reveal signatures of past pathogen exposure. The T cell repertoires of several hundred subjects were profiled by immunosequencing and related to cytomegalovirus serostatus. Besides the first cohort of approximately 710 subjects, a separate validation cohort made up of 120 different subjects was used. To predict cytomegalovirus infection status, the study brought together high-throughput TCR immunosequencing, statistical association of individual TCRs with disease status, and machine learning. A later analysis re-analyzed previously published TCR beta repertoires from 500 to 700 donors and added high-resolution HLA genotyping to study TCR occurrence patterns. The later analysis used no new phenotypic data to find candidate immune exposures, relying instead on TCR beta sequences and their occurrence across donors. In an earlier analysis of over 550 of the donors, high-throughput TCR beta sequencing was used to judge whether each TCR beta V gene segment behaved as functional or pseudogenic. Donor age, sex, ethnicity and CMV serostatus were compiled together with the repertoire data. Genome-wide SNP genotypes for about 55% of the 666 donors were used in a later genetic analysis, which treated that subset as a discovery cohort. All discovery cohort repertoires had been generated using a single sequencing platform. HLA typing covered class I and class II loci at four-digit resolution. Typing coverage varied by locus: roughly 629-630 donors for A, B, C, DRB1 and DQB1; around 560 for DQA1; 606 for DPA1; 450 to 480 for DPB1. A handful of DR-DQ haplotypes were handled as single units for association and clustering because linkage in the cohort was strong. Among roughly 400 genotyped donors of the cohort, an average of roughly 240,000 unique TCR beta nucleotide sequences were sequenced per donor, roughly 20% of them non-productive.

The cohort comprised 550 to 700 healthy bone marrow donors. At the time of sampling, every cohort member was nominally healthy, though immune exposures that went unrecorded were likely present. The donor was CMV seronegative and belonged to the group of 380 or so seronegative cohort members. Every donor gave a peripheral blood sample, and the peripheral blood mononuclear cells from that sample were used for TCR beta sequencing. Genomic DNA extraction from the blood cell samples was performed with the Qiagen DNeasy Blood Extraction Kit. From the cysteine up to the phenylalanine, the CDR3 has a length of 16 residues. The retained sequence is limited to the CDR3, 48 bases, with the frame set at the first base. Ends trimmed: V by 0 bases, J by 3 bases; bases unmatched to a gene: 7. From the germline V gene, CDR1 is SGDLS and CDR2 is YYNGEE. Overall study outcomes, separate from this receptor: The classifier was reported to diagnose cytomegalovirus status with high specificity and sensitivity in both the original and validation cohorts. According to a later genetic analysis, donors in an Asian-associated ancestry cluster had fewer N-insertions in productive TCRs than the roughly 700-donor mean. Linkage disequilibrium might explain the correlated functional status among segregating V segments, but an unknown experimental factor could not be excluded. Several of the top co-occurrence clusters appeared to be linked to parvovirus B19, influenza, CMV and Epstein-Barr virus, according to a later analysis. When HLA alleles, especially DR and DQ, strongly co-occurred, attributing TCR associations to individual alleles was difficult. Because HLA typing was missing for some donors at each locus, association tests included only the typed subset. In a later analysis, some 17,000 TCR beta sequences were associated with specific HLA alleles at a false discovery rate of 0.05. In a later analysis, HLA-associated TCR beta chains were found to be more clonally expanded and to have lower generation probabilities than equally common non-associated chains. According to a later analysis, TCR association rates differed among HLA loci, with DRB1 alleles showing the most associated TCRs and HLA-C alleles showing the fewest. It was suggested by the authors that the approach could potentially be generalized to other disease states and immunological phenotypes. The 87-base-pair reads could not distinguish some IMGT-functional V segments, including TRBV6-2 and TRBV6-3, so those segments were excluded. Presence/absence analyses assumed roughly uniform sequencing depth across donors, an assumption that may not hold. This cohort had only TCR beta chains sequenced, and the lack of alpha or paired-chain data limited which features could be detected. In an earlier analysis of about 550 of the donors, most TCR beta V segments were observed in productive rearrangements about 87% or about 30% of the time, broadly matching IMGT annotations. A later genetic analysis associated a missense DCLRE1C variant with V-gene and J-gene trimming of TCR beta chains, and an independent cohort replicated the association. Because counts were too low, about 18 rarely observed V segments, including chromosome 9 orphons, were excluded from the earlier analysis of a few hundred of the donors. Across donors, most TCR sequences were observed very rarely, whereas some public TCRs were present in many individuals. Most CMV-associated TCR beta chains appeared to be HLA-restricted in a later analysis, and the HLA associations seemed to be driven largely by CMV exposure. The study listed 170 or so TCR beta chains as associated with cytomegalovirus. Immune exposure information for the cohort was limited to CMV serostatus. In vitro tests confirmed that a few of the cytomegalovirus-associated TCR beta chains recognize cytomegalovirus antigens. A cluster of highly shared sequence variants was judged likely to represent a technical artifact of the sequencing pipeline. A further reported finding was that TCR beta sequences accurately predicted the HLA-A and HLA-B alleles for most subjects in the first cohort.

The sample taken for sequencing was PBMCs. The V and J genes are TRBV9 and TRBJ1-1; 8 of the junction bases match TRBD1. The TCR sequence derives from a man aged 45-65 years in good health and CMV-seronegative. In nucleotide form, the sequence is TGTGCCAGCAGCGTAGTTGCAGGGGGCGCGTACACTGAAGCTTTCTTT. It specifies CASSVVAGGAYTEAFF. Where the CDR3 stops, the reference TRBV9 and TRBJ1-1 genes take over; the full variable domain is DSGVTQTPKHLITATGQRVTLRCSPRSGDLSVYWYQQSLDQGLQFLIQYYNGEERAKGNILERFSAQQFPDLHSELNLSSLELGDSALYFCASSVVAGGAYTEAFFGQGTRLTVV.